Listed here are 29 T cell receptor beta chains from one sample, sequenced in a study of naive and memory T cell subsets. Two oligonucleotides, mixed equimolar, formed the beta constant-region primer covering TRBC1 and TRBC2. Four rounds of PCR amplified the ligated cDNA using nested alpha and beta constant-region primers plus SP2. In TCRdb, the UMI-ligation and nested PCR reads were re-called with MiXCR into one record per CDR3 protein. The profile covers about 82,000 distinct CDR3 sequences, with 9% to 9.5% appearing a single time and roughly 1.2% taken by the ten largest. The specimen was naive CD8+ T cells from blood. The origin of the receptors is a human donor in good health.

This clonotype was counted many times. The gene calls are TRBV5-1 and TRBJ2-1, with 7 bases that match TRBD2. J lost 3 bases, V lost 3 bases, and 6 bases had no gene match. CDR3 length: 15 residues. The V gene's germline CDR1 is SGHRS and CDR2 YFSETQ. CDR3 sequence: CASSYLAVHYNEQFF. The CDR3 nucleotides read TGCGCCAGCAGCTACCTAGCGGTTCACTACAATGAGCAGTTCTTC.

V gene TRBV12-3 or TRBV12-4 combines with J gene TRBJ1-2, with unresolved D. The CDR3 spans 14 residues. V lost 0 bases, J lost 5 bases, and 10 bases lay in between. The CDR3 coding sequence is TGTGCCAGCAGTTTAGCGTATGGGATATATGGCTACACCTTC. As protein: CASSLAYGIYGYTF.

The chain combines TRBV7-9 with TRBJ2-7; D unclear. V lost 2 bases, J lost 3 bases, and 8 bases lay in between. Germline values: CDR1 SEHNR, CDR2 FQNEAQ (reference sequence). There are 13 residues in the CDR3. The CDR3 loop reads CASSLLSGYEQYF. DNA of the CDR3: TGTGCCAGCAGCTTATTATCGGGCTACGAGCAGTACTTC.

This clonotype was seen repeatedly, ten times or more. This sequence joins TRBV14 and TRBJ2-7, with a possible D match to TRBD2 (5 bases). This CDR3 is built from 14 residues. Germline values: CDR1 SGHDN, CDR2 FVKESK. Trimming left V 5 bases short and J 4 bases short, with 15 bases between. CDR3 loop: CASSSRTRLYEQYF. The CDR3 bases are TGTGCCAGCAGCTCCCGGACTCGTTTATACGAGCAGTACTTC.

This clonotype was found many times. The V call is TRBV29-1, the J call TRBJ2-7; D not certain. CDR1 is SQVTM and CDR2 is ANQGSEA in the germline V gene. Between the trimmed V and J ends, which lost 0 bases and 0 bases, there was a span of 12 bases. This CDR3 is 15 amino acids long. This CDR3 is CSVEDGKGSSYEQYF. For the CDR3, the DNA is TGCAGCGTTGAAGATGGAAAAGGAAGCTCCTACGAGCAGTACTTC.

This clonotype was seen only a few times. The chain has TRBV29-1 and TRBJ1-1, with D possibly being TRBD1 (5 bases). CDR1 and CDR2 from the germline V gene are SQVTM and ANQGSEA. CDR3 length: 11 residues. The CDR3, as DNA: TGCAGTTTTGGGGAGGGGACTGAAGCTTTCTTT. Translating gives CSFGEGTEAFF.

The table lists this clonotype with a few counts. The chain uses TRBV24-1 and TRBJ2-2; 7 bases are a match to TRBD1. CDR1 and CDR2 from the germline V gene are KGHDR and SFDVKD. The CDR3 covers 15 residues. V shed 4 bases and J 8 bases; nucleotides not matched to a gene: 9. CDR3 bases: TGTGCCACCAGTGAGTCCGGGACAGTCGGGGGGGAGCTGTTTTTT. Translating it yields CATSESGTVGGELFF.

This clonotype was counted between two and nine times. J is TRBJ2-7 and V is TRBV28; weak D call: TRBD2 (7 bases). Trimming left V 2 bases short and J 2 bases short, with 10 bases between. The CDR3 is made up of 14 amino acids. Germline V gives CDR1 MDHEN, CDR2 SYDVKM. The CDR3 DNA reads as TGTGCCAGCAGTTTAGGGGGGGCCCCCTACGAGCAGTACTTC. Amino acid sequence: CASSLGGAPYEQYF. The variable domain in full, completed from reference TRBV28 and TRBJ2-7, reads DVKVTQSSRYLVKRTGEKVFLECVQDMDHENMFWYRQDPGLGLRLIYFSYDVKMKEKGDIPEGYSVSREKKERFSLILESASTNQTSMYLCASSLGGAPYEQYFGPGTRLTVT.

Only a few counts were recorded for this clonotype. The rearrangement links TRBV7-2 to TRBJ2-7, with 9 bases fitting TRBD2. In germline, CDR1 is SGHTA, CDR2 FQGNSA. Trimming took 2 bases from V and 4 from J; bases not matched to a gene: 15. This CDR3 is 18 amino acids long. The CDR3 loop reads CASSLMTSGPRLKYEQYF. The CDR3 DNA sequence: TGTGCCAGCAGCTTAATGACTAGCGGTCCCAGGTTGAAGTACGAGCAGTACTTC.

This clonotype was observed at least ten times. J is TRBJ2-7 and V is TRBV7-8, with 7 bases fitting TRBD1. This CDR3 is built from 14 residues. V dropped 4 bases and J dropped 0; count of bases not matched to a gene: 3. Germline CDR1 and CDR2: SGHVS and FQNEAQ. CDR3 sequence: CASSWTGSSYEQYF. CDR3 sequence (DNA): TGTGCCAGCAGCTGGACAGGTTCCTCCTACGAGCAGTACTTC. The full variable domain, rest sourced from reference TRBV7-8 and TRBJ2-7, is GAGVSQSPRYKVAKRGQDVALRCDPISGHVSLFWYQQALGQGPEFLTYFQNEAQLDKSGLPSDRFFAERPEGSVSTLKIQRTQQEDSAVYLCASSWTGSSYEQYFGPGTRLTVT.

V usage is TRBV7-9 and J usage is TRBJ2-7; TRBD1 matches at 8 bases. The CDR3 is made up of 16 amino acids. Germline V lookup: CDR1 SEHNR, CDR2 FQNEAQ (reference sequence). The junction had 12 bases not matched to a gene; V was cut back by 5 bases and J by 3 bases. CDR3 coding DNA: TGTGCCAGCAGCCCCAATGGACAGGGCAAGTACTACGAGCAGTACTTC. The encoded protein is CASSPNGQGKYYEQYF.

The genes are TRBV29-1 and TRBJ2-7, with 13 bases that match TRBD2. Trimming at V came to 6 bases and at J to 0 bases, leaving 8 bases not matched to a gene. CDR3 length: 16 residues. The germline V gene has CDR1 SQVTM and CDR2 ANQGSEA. Written as DNA, the CDR3 is TGCAGCGTGGCCGGAGGACTAGCGGGAGCCTCCTACGAGCAGTACTTC. Protein sequence: CSVAGGLAGASYEQYF.

Ten or more counts support this clonotype. The rearrangement links TRBV10-2 to TRBJ2-5, with a weak D call TRBD2 (6 bases). This CDR3 is 12 amino acids long. V gave up 7 bases and J gave up 3 bases, with 9 bases separating them. Germline lookup yields CDR1 WSHSY and CDR2 SAAADI. CDR3 region: CASTAGEETQYF. The CDR3 bases are TGCGCCAGCACAGCGGGCGAAGAGACCCAGTACTTC.

The chain links TRBV27 to TRBJ1-6; D perhaps matches TRBD1 (5 bases). This CDR3 is built from 13 residues. Trimming shortened V by 4 bases and J by 7 bases, and 8 bases separated the two germline ends. In germline, CDR1 is MNHEY, CDR2 SMNVEV (reference sequence). CDR3 amino acids: CASSWAGNSPLHF. The CDR3 DNA reads as TGTGCCAGCAGTTGGGCAGGGAATTCACCCCTCCACTTT.

This clonotype was counted a few times. The CDR3 bases are TGTGCCAGCAGTAAGGACGGTACCTACGAGCAGTACTTC. It yields the protein CASSKDGTYEQYF. This chain connects TRBV6-2 or TRBV6-3 to TRBJ2-7; D is unresolved. CDR1 and CDR2 from the germline V gene are MNHEY and SVGEGT. The V and J ends lost 5 bases and 2 bases respectively, with 10 bases between them. The CDR3 totals 13 residues.

The chain carries TRBV10-3 and TRBJ2-6; 7 bases fit TRBD1. This CDR3 has 20 amino acids. Germline assignment: CDR1 ENHRY and CDR2 SYGVKD. The junction had 23 bases not matched to a gene; V was cut back by 8 bases and J by 4 bases. CDR3 nucleotides: TGTGCCATCGGCGCAGTTGATTTCGACAGGGAGAGTGTAGGGGCCAACGTCCTGACTTTC. This translates into CAIGAVDFDRESVGANVLTF.

This clonotype was seen more than once but under ten times. The genes are TRBV2 and TRBJ2-1, with 9 bases matching TRBD2. This CDR3 has 15 amino acids. V shed 7 bases, J shed 5 bases, and the junction held 9 bases outside the gene matches. Germline values: CDR1 SNHLY, CDR2 FYNNEI. The CDR3 sequence is CASTVGLAKHNEQFF. The CDR3 DNA is TGTGCCAGCACAGTAGGACTAGCGAAACACAATGAGCAGTTCTTC.

This clonotype showed up many times. The chain employs TRBV20-1 and TRBJ2-1; possible D gene TRBD2, 5 bases. This CDR3 region has 14 residues. V lost 3 bases and J lost 0, with 9 bases in between. CDR1 DFQATT and CDR2 SNEGSKA come from the germline V gene (reference sequence). CDR3 protein: CSARRRSSYNEQFF. The CDR3, as DNA: TGCAGTGCTAGGAGGAGGAGCTCCTACAATGAGCAGTTCTTC.

This clonotype was recorded at least ten times. The chain recombines TRBV20-1 with TRBJ2-7; D call uncertain. V dropped 0 bases and J dropped 3 bases, with 15 bases sitting between them. The germline V gene has CDR1 DFQATT and CDR2 SNEGSKA (reference sequence). This CDR3 is built from 15 residues. The CDR3 spells CSARDRFSASYEQYF. The CDR3 region has the DNA TGCAGTGCTAGAGATAGGTTTTCAGCGAGCTACGAGCAGTACTTC.

This clonotype was counted a few times. This sequence joins TRBV6-1 and TRBJ1-1, with no clear D. The V gene lost 1 base and the J gene lost 1 base, with 4 bases spanning the gap. Germline V gene data show CDR1 as MNHNS and CDR2 as SASEGT. CDR3 length: 13 amino acids. CDR3 bases: TGTGCCAGCAGTGAAGTGGGGAACACTGAAGCTTTCTTT. This codes for CASSEVGNTEAFF.

A few counts support this clonotype. The rearrangement joins TRBV6-6 to TRBJ2-3; D not certain. Germline assignment: CDR1 MNHNY and CDR2 SVGAGI (reference sequence). The CDR3 spans 17 residues. The V and J ends lost 2 bases and 2 bases respectively, with 17 bases between them. The CDR3 nucleotides are TGTGCCAGCAGTTACGCCTCGAGCCCCTACGCCACAGATACGCAGTATTTT. It translates to CASSYASSPYATDTQYF.

The sample holds a few counts of this clonotype. The rearrangement joins TRBV29-1 to TRBJ2-7; 7 nucleotides line up with TRBD1. From germline, CDR1 is SQVTM and CDR2 ANQGSEA. The CDR3 is 16 amino acids. J gave up 4 bases and V 2 bases, and 14 bases lay outside the gene matches. The CDR3, as DNA: TGCAGCGTTGAACTAAGCCGGACAGGATCAGCTTACGAGCAGTACTTC. Amino acid sequence: CSVELSRTGSAYEQYF.

This clonotype was observed at least ten times. The chain joins TRBV29-1 to TRBJ2-3; D uncertain. The CDR3 runs to 12 residues. The germline gives CDR1 SQVTM, CDR2 ANQGSEA. Trimming took 4 bases from V and 6 from J, leaving 11 bases between them. CDR3 sequence: CSVGVSRDTQYF. The CDR3 nucleotides read TGCAGCGTTGGGGTCTCCCGGGATACGCAGTATTTT.

This clonotype was counted only a few times. The rearrangement joins TRBV6-2 or TRBV6-3 to TRBJ2-1; D is possibly TRBD1 or TRBD2 (5 bases each). CDR1 and CDR2 from the germline V gene are MNHEY and SVGEGT. The CDR3 is 14 amino acids. V lost 7 bases and J 7 bases, leaving 17 bases between the germline ends. The CDR3 sequence: CASIPRIGGNEQFF. DNA of the CDR3: TGTGCCAGCATTCCTAGGATTGGGGGAAATGAGCAGTTCTTC.

This clonotype was picked up a small number of times. The chain joins TRBV6-6 to TRBJ2-5; D might be TRBD2 (5 bases). Germline V gene lookup returns CDR1 MNHNY and CDR2 SVGAGI (reference sequence). Trimming shortened V by 5 bases and J by 0 bases, and 16 bases separated the two germline ends. The CDR3 has 16 amino acids. In nucleotides, the CDR3 is TGTGCCAGCAGTCCCGGGGTAGCGAGGAACCAAGAGACCCAGTACTTC. This encodes CASSPGVARNQETQYF.

This clonotype was seen a handful of times. The chain recombines TRBV11-2 with TRBJ2-5; 9 bases map to TRBD1. This CDR3 spans 17 amino acids. With V trimmed by 1 base and J by 5 bases, 11 bases remained unmatched. Germline V gene sequence: CDR1 SGHAT, CDR2 FQNNGV. The CDR3 sequence is CASSLGGGQGLWETQYF. The CDR3 DNA is TGTGCCAGCAGCTTAGGAGGGGGACAGGGACTGTGGGAGACCCAGTACTTC. Looking up the rest from reference TRBV11-2 and TRBJ2-5 gives the full variable domain: EAGVAQSPRYKIIEKRQSVAFWCNPISGHATLYWYQQILGQGPKLLIQFQNNGVVDDSQLPKDRFSAERLKGVDSTLKIQPAKLEDSAVYLCASSLGGGQGLWETQYFGPGTRLLVL.

This clonotype was found many times. The chain has TRBV5-8 and TRBJ1-5; tentative D call: TRBD1 (6 bases). CDR3 length: 15 amino acids. Trimming left V 1 base short and J 7 bases short, with 15 bases between. CDR1 and CDR2 (germline): SGHTS, YDEGEE. The CDR3, as DNA: TGTGCCAGCAGCTTGCGGGGGGGGGCAGACCAGCCCCAGCATTTT. It translates to CASSLRGGADQPQHF.

The rearrangement uses TRBV27 and TRBJ1-5; D uncertain. Germline loops: CDR1 MNHEY, CDR2 SMNVEV (reference sequence). The CDR3 is made up of 15 amino acids. Trimming shortened V by 6 bases and J by 0 bases, and 12 bases separated the two germline ends. In DNA form, the CDR3 reads TGTGCCAGCAGAATTCAGGTTAATAGCAATCAGCCCCAGCATTTT. Translation: CASRIQVNSNQPQHF.

In its sample, this clonotype was seen a few times. V gene TRBV19 combines with J gene TRBJ2-1; D not resolved. The CDR3 loop spans 15 amino acids. CDR1 is LNHDA, CDR2 SQIVND, per germline (reference sequence). Between the trimmed V and J ends, which lost 4 bases and 0 bases, there was a span of 10 bases. CDR3 DNA: TGTGCCAGTAGTACCACAGCGAGCTCCTACAATGAGCAGTTCTTC. As protein: CASSTTASSYNEQFF.